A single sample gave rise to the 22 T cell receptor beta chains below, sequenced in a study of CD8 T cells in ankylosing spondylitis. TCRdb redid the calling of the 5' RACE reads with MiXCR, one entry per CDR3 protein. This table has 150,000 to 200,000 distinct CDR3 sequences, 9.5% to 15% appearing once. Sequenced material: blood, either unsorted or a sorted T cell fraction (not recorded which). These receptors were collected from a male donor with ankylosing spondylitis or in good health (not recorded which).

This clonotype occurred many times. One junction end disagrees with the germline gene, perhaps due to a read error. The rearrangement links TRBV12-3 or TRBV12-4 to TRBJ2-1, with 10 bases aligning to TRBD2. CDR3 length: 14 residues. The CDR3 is CASRLAGGGNEQFF. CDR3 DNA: TGTGCCAGCAGATTAGCGGGGGGAGGGAATGAGCAGTTCTTC.

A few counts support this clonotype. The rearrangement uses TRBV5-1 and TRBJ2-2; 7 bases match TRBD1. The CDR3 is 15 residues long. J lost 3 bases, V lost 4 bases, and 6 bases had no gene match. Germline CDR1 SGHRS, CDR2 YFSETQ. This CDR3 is CASSATGFDTGELFF. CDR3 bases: TGCGCCAGCAGCGCGACAGGGTTTGACACCGGGGAGCTGTTTTTT. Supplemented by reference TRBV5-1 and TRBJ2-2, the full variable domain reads KAGVTQTPRYLIKTRGQQVTLSCSPISGHRSVSWYQQTPGQGLQFLFEYFSETQRNKGNFPGRFSGRQFSNSRSEMNVSTLELGDSALYLCASSATGFDTGELFFGEGSRLTVL.

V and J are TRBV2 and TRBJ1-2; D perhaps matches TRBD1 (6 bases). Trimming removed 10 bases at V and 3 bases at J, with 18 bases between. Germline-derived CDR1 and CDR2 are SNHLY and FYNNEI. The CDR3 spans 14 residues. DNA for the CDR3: TGTGCCACCAATCGACAGGTTTCACACTATGGCTACACCTTC. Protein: CATNRQVSHYGYTF.

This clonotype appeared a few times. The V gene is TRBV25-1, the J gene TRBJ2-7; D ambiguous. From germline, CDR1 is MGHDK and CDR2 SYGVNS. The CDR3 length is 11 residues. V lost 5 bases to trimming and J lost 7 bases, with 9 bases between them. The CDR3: CASSTDREQYF. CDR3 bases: TGTGCCAGCAGTACGGACCGGGAGCAGTACTTC.

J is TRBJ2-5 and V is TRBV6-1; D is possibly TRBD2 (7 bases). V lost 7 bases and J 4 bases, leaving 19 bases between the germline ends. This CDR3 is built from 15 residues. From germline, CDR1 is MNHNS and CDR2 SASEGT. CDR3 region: CASMPLRGGRETQYF. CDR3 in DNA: TGTGCCAGCATGCCCCTGAGGGGGGGGCGAGAGACCCAGTACTTC.

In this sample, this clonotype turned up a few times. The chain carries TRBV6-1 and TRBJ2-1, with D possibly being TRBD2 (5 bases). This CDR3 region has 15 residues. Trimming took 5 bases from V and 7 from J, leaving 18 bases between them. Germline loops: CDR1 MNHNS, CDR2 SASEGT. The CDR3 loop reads CASSPRYGMKNEQFF. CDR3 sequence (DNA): TGTGCCAGCAGTCCCCGGTACGGGATGAAAAATGAGCAGTTCTTC.

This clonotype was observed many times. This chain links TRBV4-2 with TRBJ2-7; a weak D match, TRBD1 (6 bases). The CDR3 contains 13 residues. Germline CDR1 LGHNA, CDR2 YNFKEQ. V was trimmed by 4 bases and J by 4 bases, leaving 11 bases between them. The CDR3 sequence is CASSPGRGYEQYF. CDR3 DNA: TGTGCCAGCAGCCCAGGTAGGGGGTACGAGCAGTACTTC.

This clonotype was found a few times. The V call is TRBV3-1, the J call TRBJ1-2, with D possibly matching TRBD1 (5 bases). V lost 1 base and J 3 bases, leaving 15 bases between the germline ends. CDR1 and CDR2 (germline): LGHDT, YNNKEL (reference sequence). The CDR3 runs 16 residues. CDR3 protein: CASSQGDPPPDYGYTF. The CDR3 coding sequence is TGTGCCAGCAGCCAAGGGGACCCCCCCCCGGACTATGGCTACACCTTC.

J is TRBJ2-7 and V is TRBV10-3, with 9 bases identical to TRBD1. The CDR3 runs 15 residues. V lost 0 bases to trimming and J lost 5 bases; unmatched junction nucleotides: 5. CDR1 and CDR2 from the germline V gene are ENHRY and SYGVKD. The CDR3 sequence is CAISESRQGENEQYF. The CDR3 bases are TGTGCCATCAGTGAGTCAAGACAGGGGGAGAACGAGCAGTACTTC.

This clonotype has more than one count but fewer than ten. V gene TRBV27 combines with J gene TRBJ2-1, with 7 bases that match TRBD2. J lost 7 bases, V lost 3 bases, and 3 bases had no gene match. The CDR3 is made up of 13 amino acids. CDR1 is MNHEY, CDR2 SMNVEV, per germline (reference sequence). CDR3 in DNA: TGTGCCAGCAGTTTGGGAGCGGGGAATGAGCAGTTCTTC. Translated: CASSLGAGNEQFF.

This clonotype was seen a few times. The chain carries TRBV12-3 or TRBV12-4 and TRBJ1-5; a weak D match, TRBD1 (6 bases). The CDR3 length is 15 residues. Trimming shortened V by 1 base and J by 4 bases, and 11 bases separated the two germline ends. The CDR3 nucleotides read TGTGCCAGCAGTTTAGGGCAGGGGCTGAATCAGCCCCAGCATTTT. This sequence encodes CASSLGQGLNQPQHF.

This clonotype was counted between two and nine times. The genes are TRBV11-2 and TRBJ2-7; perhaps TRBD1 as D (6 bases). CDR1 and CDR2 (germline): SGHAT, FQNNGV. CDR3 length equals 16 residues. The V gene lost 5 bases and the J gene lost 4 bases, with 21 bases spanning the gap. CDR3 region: CASSPKTGPPVYEQYF. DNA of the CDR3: TGTGCCAGCAGCCCTAAAACAGGGCCCCCGGTTTACGAGCAGTACTTC.

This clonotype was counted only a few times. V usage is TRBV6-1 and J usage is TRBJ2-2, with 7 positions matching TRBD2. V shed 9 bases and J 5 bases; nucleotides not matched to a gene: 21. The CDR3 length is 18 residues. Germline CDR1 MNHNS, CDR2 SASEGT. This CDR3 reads CASKIAGSLTYFTGELFF. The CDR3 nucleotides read TGTGCCAGTAAAATAGCGGGCTCACTCACATATTTTACCGGGGAGCTGTTTTTT.

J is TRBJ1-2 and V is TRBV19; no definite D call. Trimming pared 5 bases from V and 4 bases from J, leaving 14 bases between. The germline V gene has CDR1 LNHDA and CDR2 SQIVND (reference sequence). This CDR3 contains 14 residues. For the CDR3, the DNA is TGTGCCAGTAGTCCAAGGACCGACTTCTATGGCTACACCTTC. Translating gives CASSPRTDFYGYTF.

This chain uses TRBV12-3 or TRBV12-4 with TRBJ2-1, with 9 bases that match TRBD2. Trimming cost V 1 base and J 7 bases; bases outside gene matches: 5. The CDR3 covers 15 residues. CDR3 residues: CASSLGRGGPNEQFF. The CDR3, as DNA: TGTGCCAGCAGTTTAGGGCGGGGGGGGCCTAATGAGCAGTTCTTC.

The CDR3 DNA follows: TGTGCCAGCAGCTCGGGCCTATTACCAGCGGTCTACCTCACAGATACGCAGTATTTT. This translates into CASSSGLLPAVYLTDTQYF. The rearrangement links TRBV5-4 to TRBJ2-3, with TRBD2 as a possible D gene (5 bases). CDR3 size: 19 residues. Germline CDR1 SGHNT, CDR2 YYREEE (reference sequence). Trimming took off 3 bases at V and 2 bases at J, with 25 bases between the two ends.

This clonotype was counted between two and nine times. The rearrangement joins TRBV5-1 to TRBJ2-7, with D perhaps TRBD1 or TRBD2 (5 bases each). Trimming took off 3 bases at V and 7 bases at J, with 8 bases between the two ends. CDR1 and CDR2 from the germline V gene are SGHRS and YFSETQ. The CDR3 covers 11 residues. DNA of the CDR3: TGCGCCAGCAGCTGGGACGAGGAGCAGTACTTC. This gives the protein CASSWDEEQYF.

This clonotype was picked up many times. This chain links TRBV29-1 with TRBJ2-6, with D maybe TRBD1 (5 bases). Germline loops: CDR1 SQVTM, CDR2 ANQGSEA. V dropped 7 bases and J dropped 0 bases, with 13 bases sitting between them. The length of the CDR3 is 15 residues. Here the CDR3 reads CSGIQESSGANVLTF. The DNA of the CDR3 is TGCAGCGGCATACAGGAGTCCTCTGGGGCCAACGTCCTGACTTTC.

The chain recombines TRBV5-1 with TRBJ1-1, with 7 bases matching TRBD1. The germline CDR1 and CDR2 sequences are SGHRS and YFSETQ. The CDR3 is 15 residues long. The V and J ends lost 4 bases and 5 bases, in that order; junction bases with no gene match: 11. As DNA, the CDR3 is TGCGCCAGCAGCGCGGCACAAGGGGGCGGAACTGAAGCTTTCTTT. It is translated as CASSAAQGGGTEAFF.

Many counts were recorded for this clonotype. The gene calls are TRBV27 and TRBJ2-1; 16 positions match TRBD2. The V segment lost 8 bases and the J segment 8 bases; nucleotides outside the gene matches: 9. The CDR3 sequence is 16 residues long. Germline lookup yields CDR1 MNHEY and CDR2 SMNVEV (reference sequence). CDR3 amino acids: CASAPGTSGRAHEQFF. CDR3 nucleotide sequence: TGTGCCAGCGCACCCGGGACTAGCGGGAGGGCACATGAGCAGTTCTTC.

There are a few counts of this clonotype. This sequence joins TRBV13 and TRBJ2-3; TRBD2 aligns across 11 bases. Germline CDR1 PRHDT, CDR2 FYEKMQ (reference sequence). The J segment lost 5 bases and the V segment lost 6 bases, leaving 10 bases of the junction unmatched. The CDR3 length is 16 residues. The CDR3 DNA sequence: TGTGCCAGCAGTTCCTTAGCGGGGGGGCCTGAAGATACGCAGTATTTT. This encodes CASSSLAGGPEDTQYF. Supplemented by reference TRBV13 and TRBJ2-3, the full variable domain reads AAGVIQSPRHLIKEKRETATLKCYPIPRHDTVYWYQQGPGQDPQFLISFYEKMQSDKGSIPDRFSAQQFSDYHSELNMSSLELGDSALYFCASSSLAGGPEDTQYFGPGTRLTVL.

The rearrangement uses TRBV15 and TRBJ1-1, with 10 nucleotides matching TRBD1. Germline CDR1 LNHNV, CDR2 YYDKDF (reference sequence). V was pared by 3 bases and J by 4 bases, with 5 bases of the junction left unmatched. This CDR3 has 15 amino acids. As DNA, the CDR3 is TGTGCCACCAGCAGGGACAGGGGGGTGGGCACTGAAGCTTTCTTT. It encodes CATSRDRGVGTEAFF.